One sample yielded the 27 T cell receptor beta chains listed below, sequenced in a study of blood T cell repertoires in COVID-19. The data were produced by immunoSEQ multiplex PCR, yet TCRdb's version contains in-frame clones alone and is incomplete. Of about 210,000 clones listed, around 80% were seen once; the top ten hold less than 3%. Material for sequencing was peripheral blood. These receptor sequences come from a man in his forties or fifties with active or convalescent COVID-19.

This chain uses TRBV6-5 with TRBJ1-4, with D unresolved. V was pared by 10 bases and J by 2 bases, with 14 bases between. The CDR3 spans 14 residues. Germline CDR1 reads MNHEY; CDR2 reads SVGAGI. CDR3 sequence reads: CAILAWPTNEKLFF. The CDR3 DNA follows: TGTGCCATCCTAGCTTGGCCCACTAATGAAAAACTGTTTTTT.

The chain combines TRBV18 with TRBJ1-1; D not resolved. Germline CDR1 reads KGHSH; CDR2 reads LQKENI. CDR3 length: 14 amino acids. V shed 2 bases and J shed 2 bases, with 9 bases lying between them. The CDR3 DNA sequence: TGTGCCAGCTCACCAGGGAGACTAAACACTGAAGCTTTCTTT. Translating gives CASSPGRLNTEAFF.

V and J are TRBV20-1 and TRBJ2-7; 11 nucleotides agree with TRBD2. This CDR3 has 13 amino acids. Germline values: CDR1 DFQATT, CDR2 SNEGSKA (reference sequence). V gave up 3 bases and J gave up 4 bases; unmatched junction bases: 2. This chain's CDR3 is CSASGTSGYEQYF. CDR3 nucleotide sequence: TGCAGTGCTAGTGGGACTAGCGGATACGAGCAGTACTTC.

V usage is TRBV5-4 and J usage is TRBJ1-6; the D is unclear. The CDR3 has 16 residues. V lost 2 bases to trimming and J lost 2 bases, with 11 bases between them. Germline V gene data show CDR1 as SGHNT and CDR2 as YYREEE (reference sequence). In DNA, the CDR3 is TGTGCCAGCAGCTTAACATGGGCAGCCTATAATTCACCCCTCCACTTT. It encodes CASSLTWAAYNSPLHF.

CDR3 residues: CASSALDGFSGNTIYF. CDR3 bases: TGTGCCAGCAGCGCCCTAGACGGATTCTCTGGAAACACCATATATTTT. The V gene is TRBV9, the J gene TRBJ1-3; D ambiguous. The CDR3 runs 16 residues. Deletions cut 3 bases from V and 0 bases from J, with 13 bases between. Germline CDR1 and CDR2: SGDLS and YYNGEE.

V gene TRBV5-1 combines with J gene TRBJ2-2; weak D call: TRBD1 (6 bases). CDR1 is SGHRS and CDR2 is YFSETQ in the germline V gene. V was cut by 7 bases and J by 5 bases, with 18 bases left in between. This CDR3 comprises 15 residues. The CDR3 spells CASGSRGSETGELFF. In nucleotides, the CDR3 is TGCGCCAGCGGCTCGAGGGGGTCAGAAACCGGGGAGCTGTTTTTT.

The CDR3 loop is CASSLHTRGRKLFF. CDR3 nucleotides: TGTGCCAGCAGTTTACACACTAGGGGGCGCAAACTGTTTTTT. The rearrangement links TRBV28 to TRBJ1-4, with 7 bases matching TRBD1. In germline, CDR1 is MDHEN, CDR2 SYDVKM. V dropped 2 bases and J dropped 11; count of bases not matched to a gene: 8. The CDR3 covers 14 residues. Using reference TRBV28 and TRBJ1-4 for the parts outside the CDR3, the full variable domain is DVKVTQSSRYLVKRTGEKVFLECVQDMDHENMFWYRQDPGLGLRLIYFSYDVKMKEKGDIPEGYSVSREKKERFSLILESASTNQTSMYLCASSLHTRGRKLFFGSGTQLSVL.

The chain is built from TRBV5-1 and TRBJ2-7; 7 bases map to TRBD1. The ends lost 4 bases at V and 0 bases at J; junction bases unmatched: 7. The CDR3 runs 15 residues. The germline V gene encodes CDR1 SGHRS and CDR2 YFSETQ. The CDR3 loop reads CASSLPTGSSYEQYF. The CDR3 coding sequence is TGCGCCAGCAGCCTGCCGACAGGGAGCTCCTACGAGCAGTACTTC.

The chain recombines TRBV6-2 or TRBV6-3 with TRBJ1-3, with 7 bases aligning to TRBD1. The CDR3 totals 16 residues. J gave up 2 bases and V 4 bases, and 8 bases lay outside the gene matches. Germline CDR1 reads MNHEY; CDR2 reads SVGEGT. The CDR3 loop reads CASSWDSRDAGNTIYF. CDR3 DNA sequence: TGTGCCAGCAGTTGGGACAGTCGGGATGCTGGAAACACCATATATTTT.

The rearrangement uses TRBV5-1 and TRBJ2-7; TRBD2 aligns across 15 bases. Germline CDR1 is SGHRS and CDR2 is YFSETQ. The CDR3 consists of 21 residues. V lost 3 bases to trimming and J lost 6 bases; unmatched junction nucleotides: 22. The CDR3 coding sequence is TGCGCCAGCAGCTCGCCCCTGAAGGGACTAGCGGGAGGTAACCCTCTTGCCGAGCAGTACTTC. This gives the protein CASSSPLKGLAGGNPLAEQYF.

The chain employs TRBV6-4 and TRBJ1-5; D not certain. Trimming pared 3 bases from V and 5 bases from J, leaving 14 bases between. Germline CDR1 and CDR2: MRHNA and SNTAGT. CDR3 length: 15 residues. The CDR3 spells CASSERRPRHQPQHF. The CDR3 DNA reads TGTGCCAGCAGTGAGAGGCGCCCCCGCCATCAGCCCCAGCATTTT.

This clone was seen only once. The chain combines TRBV6-8 with TRBJ2-7, with 12 bases fitting TRBD1. The J segment lost 7 bases and the V segment lost 8 bases, leaving 9 bases of the junction unmatched. The V gene's germline CDR1 is MNHGY and CDR2 SAAAGT. There are 14 residues in the CDR3. This chain's CDR3 is CASRGGQGAEEQYF. CDR3 in DNA: TGTGCCAGCCGTGGGGGACAGGGGGCGGAAGAGCAGTACTTC.

The gene calls are TRBV25-1 and TRBJ2-1, with TRBD1 matching 7 bases. Trimming removed 2 bases from V and 7 bases from J; junction bases left unmatched: 8. Germline loops: CDR1 MGHDK, CDR2 SYGVNS. The CDR3 contains 15 residues. The CDR3 DNA follows: TGTGCCAGCAGTGAAACCAGACAGGGCGGGAATGAGCAGTTCTTC. Translated, it gives CASSETRQGGNEQFF.

V and J are TRBV2 and TRBJ2-3, with D possibly TRBD1 on 5 matching bases. Per germline, CDR1 SNHLY and CDR2 FYNNEI. Trimming took 7 bases from V and 4 from J, leaving 9 bases between them. CDR3 length equals 12 residues. CDR3 sequence reads: CASKQGPDTQYF. CDR3 DNA: TGTGCCAGCAAGCAGGGCCCAGATACGCAGTATTTT.

The chain recombines TRBV12-3 or TRBV12-4 with TRBJ1-2; TRBD1 might be the D (6 bases). Trimming stripped 7 bases from V and 7 bases from J, with 16 bases between. The CDR3 is 13 amino acids. The CDR3 region is CASNILGAAGYTF. The DNA of the CDR3 is TGTGCCAGCAACATTTTGGGGGCCGCTGGCTACACCTTC.

J is TRBJ2-2 and V is TRBV10-3; TRBD2 matches at 7 bases. With 7 bases clipped from V and 5 bases from J, the junction kept 10 bases outside the gene matches. CDR1 and CDR2 from the germline V gene are ENHRY and SYGVKD. The length of the CDR3 is 15 residues. The DNA of the CDR3 is TGTGCCATCACCGACGGGGGGAGAATGACCGGGGAGCTGTTTTTT. Its translation: CAITDGGRMTGELFF.

The CDR3 sequence is CSASTGQPQHF. The DNA for the CDR3 is TGCAGTGCTAGTACGGGTCAGCCCCAGCATTTT. The V and J genes are TRBV20-1 and TRBJ1-5; D is unresolved. CDR1 and CDR2 (germline): DFQATT, SNEGSKA (reference sequence). This CDR3 contains 11 residues. The ends were cut back, 3 bases at V and 6 bases at J, with 6 bases in the middle.

The V and J genes are TRBV7-3 and TRBJ2-3; 7 bases fit TRBD2. The CDR3 totals 14 residues. The V segment lost 5 bases and the J segment 2 bases; nucleotides outside the gene matches: 4. Germline assignment: CDR1 SGHTA and CDR2 FQGTGA. The CDR3 sequence is CASSRSGYTDTQYF. The CDR3 DNA sequence: TGTGCCAGCAGCCGTAGCGGGTACACAGATACGCAGTATTTT.

The rearrangement joins TRBV18 to TRBJ1-2; TRBD1 agrees at 8 bases. Germline CDR1 and CDR2: KGHSH and LQKENI. J was trimmed by 3 bases and V by 3 bases; bases with no gene match: 6. The CDR3 consists of 15 residues. Here the CDR3 DNA reads TGTGCCAGCTCACCCCAGACAGGGGCTGACTATGGCTACACCTTC. It specifies CASSPQTGADYGYTF.

This rearrangement joins TRBV18 to TRBJ2-6; no definite D call. With 7 bases removed from V and 0 bases from J, the gap between germline ends came to 7 bases. Germline V CDR1 and CDR2: KGHSH, LQKENI. CDR3 length equals 14 residues. The CDR3 nucleotides read TGTGCCAGCTACCGCGGCTCTGGGGCCAACGTCCTGACTTTC. Its protein product is CASYRGSGANVLTF.

This clone has a handful of counts. The rearrangement uses TRBV28 and TRBJ2-3, with D possibly being TRBD1 (5 bases). Trimming took off 5 bases at V and 1 base at J, with 13 bases between the two ends. The CDR3 is made up of 15 amino acids. CDR1 is MDHEN, CDR2 SYDVKM, per germline. The CDR3 DNA reads TGTGCCAGCAGTCCTGGGGCCAGTCGCACAGATACGCAGTATTTT. Encoded protein: CASSPGASRTDTQYF.

The chain is built from TRBV19 and TRBJ2-4; D unclear. The CDR3 consists of 14 residues. The ends were cut back, 7 bases at V and 7 bases at J, with 17 bases in the middle. CDR1 is LNHDA, CDR2 SQIVND, per germline (reference sequence). The CDR3, as DNA: TGTGCCAGTACCCCTAGAGGCCCTTCCAACATTCAGTACTTC. It translates to CASTPRGPSNIQYF.

The chain recombines TRBV19 with TRBJ1-6; 7 bases match TRBD1. Germline CDR1 is LNHDA and CDR2 is SQIVND (reference sequence). This CDR3 is 14 amino acids long. Losses at the gene ends were 6 bases for V and 5 bases for J; bases not matched to a gene: 4. The chain's CDR3 is CASRNRGDNSPLHF. In DNA, the CDR3 is TGTGCCAGTAGAAACAGGGGCGATAATTCACCCCTCCACTTT.

The J gene is TRBJ2-1, the V gene TRBV10-3, with D uncertain. Trimming cost V 3 bases and J 8 bases, with 5 bases left between them. The germline CDR1 and CDR2 sequences are ENHRY and SYGVKD. CDR3 length equals 11 residues. The CDR3 coding sequence is TGTGCCATCAGTGAAATAGATGAGCAGTTCTTC. Translation: CAISEIDEQFF.

This clone was detected only once. The V and J genes are TRBV5-4 and TRBJ2-7, with 10 nucleotides matching TRBD2. This CDR3 is built from 15 residues. Germline-derived CDR1 and CDR2 are SGHNT and YYREEE (reference sequence). Losses at the gene ends were 4 bases for V and 1 base for J; bases not matched to a gene: 5. CDR3 sequence reads: CASSAGTSASYEQYF. DNA of the CDR3: TGTGCCAGCAGCGCCGGGACTAGCGCTTCCTACGAGCAGTACTTC.

Many counts were recorded for this clone. This rearrangement joins TRBV3-1 (or the pseudogene TRBV3-2) to TRBJ2-3; 13 nucleotides align to TRBD2. The V segment lost 4 bases and the J segment 9 bases; nucleotides outside the gene matches: 10. The CDR3 loop spans 16 amino acids. Germline V gene sequence: CDR1 LGHDT, CDR2 YNNKEL (reference sequence). The CDR3 DNA sequence: TGTGCCAGCAGCCGAGATCTGGGGACTAGCGGGACAACGCAGTATTTT. Amino acid sequence: CASSRDLGTSGTTQYF.

This clone was counted between two and nine times. The identical CDR3 is also encoded by other nucleotide sequences in the sample. The chain combines TRBV6-5 with TRBJ2-7; a possible D gene is TRBD2 (5 bases). Germline-derived CDR1 and CDR2 are MNHEY and SVGAGI. This CDR3 spans 14 amino acids. V was cut by 0 bases and J by 0 bases, with 6 bases left in between. CDR3 nucleotides: TGTGCCAGCAGTTACTCAGGGAGCTCCTACGAGCAGTACTTC. It specifies CASSYSGSSYEQYF.